This TCR beta chain came from a study of neurological immune-mediated disorders. There are many counts of this clonotype. The antigen is undetermined. CDR3 length equals 14 residues. Between the trimmed V and J ends, which lost 3 bases and 5 bases, there was a span of 13 bases. The cDNA was synthesized by means of template-switch 5'RACE, which was carried out with 10-nucleotide random UMIs. TCRdb processed the 5' RACE reads anew with MiXCR; each CDR3 protein has one entry. The sample carries tens of thousands of distinct CDR3 sequences, 2% to 2.5% recorded once. The study's findings and limits: In HTLV-1-associated myelopathy, TCR clonal expansion was greatest, and in multiple sclerosis it was least, below healthy controls.

A total of 2 million PBMCs stored at -80 degrees C provided the unsorted libraries. This TCR derives from a man aged 45 to 65 with multiple sclerosis. V and J are TRBV12-3 or TRBV12-4 and TRBJ1-1, with a weak D call TRBD1 (5 bases). Sequenced sample: PBMCs. The CDR3 region has the DNA TGTGCCAGCAGTTTGCCTCCGGGGGTTACTGAAGCTTTCTTT. As protein: CASSLPPGVTEAFF.